One and the same sample provided the 4 T cell receptor beta chains below, sequenced in a study of OX40 agonist ivuxolimab in advanced cancers. TCRdb's copy holds only in-frame clones and misses some; the assay was immunoSEQ multiplex PCR. This sample has tens of thousands of clones, with about 88% found just once. The input for sequencing was CD4+ or CD8+ T cells sorted from blood, taken in a trial of the OX40 agonist ivuxolimab. These receptors were collected from an adult with an advanced solid tumor such as melanoma, head and neck, liver or kidney cancer.

V and J are TRBV11-2 and TRBJ2-7; D is undetermined. Per the germline V gene, CDR1 is SGHAT and CDR2 is FQNNGV. Trimming cost V 5 bases and J 3 bases, with 26 bases left between them. The CDR3 consists of 18 residues. In DNA, the CDR3 is TGTGCCAGCAGCGTCTCGGCTTCTCGTCAGAATCCACACTACGAGCAGTACTTC. This translates into CASSVSASRQNPHYEQYF.

The CDR3 is CASSLTQDGPEQYF. The CDR3 coding sequence is TGTGCCAGCAGTTTAACCCAAGATGGCCCCGAGCAGTACTTC. This chain uses TRBV28 with TRBJ2-7; D remains unclear. This CDR3 is 14 amino acids long. CDR1 is MDHEN, CDR2 SYDVKM, per germline. Trimming took off 2 bases at V and 6 bases at J, with 14 bases between the two ends.

This clone was observed a handful of times. The rearrangement uses TRBV19 and TRBJ1-5; TRBD1 agrees at 9 bases. The CDR3 runs to 14 residues. Losses at the gene ends were 6 bases for V and 9 bases for J; bases not matched to a gene: 9. CDR1 is LNHDA and CDR2 is SQIVND in the germline V gene (reference sequence). The CDR3 here is CASRLGQGVGPQHF. Here the CDR3 DNA reads TGTGCCAGTAGGCTGGGACAGGGTGTTGGGCCCCAGCATTTT.

This chain connects TRBV28 to TRBJ1-2; 7 bases agree with TRBD1. V shed 11 bases, J shed 8 bases, and the junction held 14 bases outside the gene matches. Looked up from germline, CDR1 is MDHEN and CDR2 is SYDVKM. The CDR3 spans 13 residues. The CDR3 DNA sequence: TGTGCCCTATTAGAAAAAAGGGGGCAGGGCTACACCTTC. Translation gives CALLEKRGQGYTF.